The clone carrying this T cell receptor beta chain was seen repeatedly, ten times or more. The data were obtained in a study of blood T cells in healthy people across ages. A sample-barcoded 5' primer and a J-beta primer mix were used in a second PCR of roughly 6 to 11 cycles. TCRdb analysed the 5' RACE reads with MiXCR anew, one entry per CDR3 protein. The table includes 550,000 to 750,000 distinct CDR3 sequences, approximately 21% detected once. Sequences were obtained from blood. This clonotype was obtained from a man in his sixties or seventies in good health.

The CDR3: CASSLSQGNEQFF. The DNA for the CDR3 is TGTGCCAGCAGCCTTAGCCAGGGGAATGAGCAGTTCTTC. This chain links TRBV14 with TRBJ2-1; D perhaps matches TRBD1 (6 bases). Trimming removed 4 bases from V and 7 bases from J, with 11 bases in between. CDR1 is SGHDN, CDR2 FVKESK, per germline. The length of the CDR3 is 13 residues.